This is a list of T cell receptor beta chains from one sample in a study of regulatory T cells in long-lasting Graves disease. TCRdb reprocessed the multiplex PCR reads via MiXCR and lists one record per CDR3 protein. The sample lists 500,000 or so distinct CDR3 sequences, 15% to 20% occurring once. The sample was also reused in another study, on T cells in Graves' hyperthyroidism and ophthalmopathy.

The sample here was peripheral blood mononuclear cells (PBMCs), taken at new diagnosis, from a patient treated with antithyroid drugs. All receptors come from a woman aged 35-65 years with Graves disease. Both conserved end residues are part of each CDR3. The order of the fields is CDR3 protein, CDR3 DNA, D gene, V gene, J gene, clone size. A D gene is named only where the DNA matches it firmly. Size values are once, few and many counts, or a class for expanded clones, and some rows have none.

CASSILRPGGTDGYTF,TGTGCCAGCAGCATACTTCGGCCCGGTGGGACTGATGGCTACACCTTC,.,TRBV5-1,TRBJ1-2,.
CASSLGGGGFYGYTF,TGTGCCAGCAGCTTAGGAGGGGGGGGATTCTATGGCTACACCTTC,.,TRBV7-8,TRBJ1-2,many
CASRTPPGPEAFF,TGTGCCAGCAGGACGCCCCCTGGGCCTGAAGCTTTCTTT,.,TRBV6-1,TRBJ1-1,many
CSVLLAGGYNEQFF,TGCAGCGTTTTGCTAGCGGGGGGCTACAATGAGCAGTTCTTC,TRBD2,TRBV29-1,TRBJ2-1,.
CASSYHRRLNTEAFF,TGTGCCAGCAGTTACCATAGACGACTGAACACTGAAGCTTTCTTT,.,TRBV6-5,TRBJ1-1,many
CASGGHLNNEQFF,TGTGCCAGCGGGGGGCATCTAAACAATGAGCAGTTCTTC,.,TRBV7-2,TRBJ2-1,many
CATLSSGNQAFF,TGTGCCACCCTGTCGTCCGGGAACCAAGCTTTCTTT,.,TRBV12-3/TRBV12-4,TRBJ1-1,many
CAWSVFDTGELFF,TGTGCCTGGAGTGTTTTCGACACCGGGGAGCTGTTTTTT,.,TRBV30,TRBJ2-2,few
CASSRTGVVGDTQYF,TGCGCCAGCAGCCGGACGGGGGTAGTTGGAGATACGCAGTATTTT,.,TRBV4-1,TRBJ2-3,.
CASSLIDRDYGYTF,TGTGCCAGCAGTTTGATTGACAGGGACTATGGCTACACCTTC,TRBD1,TRBV28,TRBJ1-2,many
CASSRLATDTQYF,TGTGCCAGTAGTAGACTAGCGACAGATACGCAGTATTTT,TRBD2,TRBV19,TRBJ2-3,many
CASRETWDTEAFF,TGTGCCAGCAGGGAAACATGGGACACTGAGGCTTTCTTT,.,TRBV2,TRBJ1-1,few
CASSNDGQNTEAFF,TGCGCCAGCAGCAACGACGGCCAGAACACTGAAGCTTTCTTT,.,TRBV5-1,TRBJ1-1,many
CASSLEEDPNYEQYF,TGTGCCAGCAGCTTAGAAGAGGACCCCAACTACGAGCAGTACTTC,.,TRBV7-9,TRBJ2-7,.
CASSQADGSSYNSPLHF,TGTGCCAGCAGTCAAGCAGACGGAAGCTCCTATAATTCACCCCTCCACTTT,.,TRBV27,TRBJ1-6,few
CASLRGETQYF,TGTGCCAGCTTACGTGGGGAGACCCAGTACTTC,.,TRBV7-6,TRBJ2-5,many
CASSGGGGIPNQPQHF,TGTGCCAGCAGCGGCGGTGGAGGGATTCCCAATCAGCCCCAGCATTTT,.,TRBV7-8,TRBJ1-5,.
CASSMLPSSMGKNIQYF,TGTGCCAGTAGTATGCTTCCCTCATCCATGGGCAAAAACATTCAGTACTTC,.,TRBV19,TRBJ2-4,.
CSVVGGYEQYF,TGCAGCGTTGTCGGGGGCTACGAGCAGTACTTC,.,TRBV29-1,TRBJ2-7,.
CSARDDNRVVDTQYF,TGCAGTGCTAGAGATGACAACAGGGTCGTGGATACGCAGTATTTT,.,TRBV20-1,TRBJ2-3,many
CASSFSLPSQGVQYF,TGTGCCAGCAGCTTTAGCCTTCCTTCCCAGGGAGTTCAGTACTTC,.,TRBV7-9,TRBJ2-4,few
CSVVAGTEAFF,TGCAGCGTTGTCGCTGGCACTGAAGCTTTCTTT,.,TRBV29-1,TRBJ1-1,many